This T cell receptor beta chain was captured by sequencing in a study of regulatory dendritic cells for organ transplantation. Details on this clone: Its antigen is as yet unknown.

Sorted T cells were CFSE-labeled and cultured 5 days with allogeneic regulatory or mature dendritic cells at 1:10. Naive CD45RA+ and memory CD45RO+ CD4+ or CD8+ T cells were FACS-sorted. The CDR3 has 14 residues. V was pared by 2 bases and J by 0 bases, with 7 bases between. Germline V gives CDR1 SGHVS, CDR2 FNYEAQ. The protocol was immunoSEQ multiplex PCR, while the TCRdb copy is restricted to in-frame clones and leaves out a portion. The sample holds 9,500 to 15,000 clones, around 62% seen once. This TCR derives from a human donor in good health. Input material: naive CD8+ T cells from blood cultured with dendritic cells. Subset noted: CD45RA+ naive T cells. The V and J genes are TRBV7-6 and TRBJ1-1; D unclear. This CDR3 reads CASSLRAVNTEAFF. For the CDR3, the DNA is TGTGCCAGCAGCTTACGCGCGGTGAACACTGAAGCTTTCTTT.